This T cell receptor beta chain came from a study of T cell responses to AZD1222 COVID-19 vaccine. Comments on this clone: Its antigen is not identified.

Study-level results: There were vaccine-associated CD4 TCRs across spike, dominant at 160-218 and 743-854. Among the donors, most were white British and more were female, and clonal diversity was possibly underestimated. Per reports, nearly half of all spike-specific TCRs target regions that are unmutated in variants. Without day 14 samples, only post-peak T cell repertoires were studied.

Sequencing was performed with immunoSEQ multiplex PCR; in TCRdb, only in-frame clones are kept and a portion is missing. The sample holds approximately 150,000 clones; 90% are singletons and the top ten take about 2.6%. From germline, CDR1 is MNHEY and CDR2 SMNVEV (reference sequence). This CDR3 region has 15 residues. Germline trimming cut 3 bases from V and 1 base from J; bases unmatched to any gene: 5. The chain is built from TRBV27 and TRBJ2-7; 8 bases map to TRBD2. This receptor was identified in an adult in good health. Sequences were derived from peripheral blood, sampled on day 0 of AZD1222 vaccination. As DNA, the CDR3 is TGTGCCAGCAGTTTCCAACTAGCGGCATCCTACGAGCAGTACTTC. The encoded protein is CASSFQLAASYEQYF.